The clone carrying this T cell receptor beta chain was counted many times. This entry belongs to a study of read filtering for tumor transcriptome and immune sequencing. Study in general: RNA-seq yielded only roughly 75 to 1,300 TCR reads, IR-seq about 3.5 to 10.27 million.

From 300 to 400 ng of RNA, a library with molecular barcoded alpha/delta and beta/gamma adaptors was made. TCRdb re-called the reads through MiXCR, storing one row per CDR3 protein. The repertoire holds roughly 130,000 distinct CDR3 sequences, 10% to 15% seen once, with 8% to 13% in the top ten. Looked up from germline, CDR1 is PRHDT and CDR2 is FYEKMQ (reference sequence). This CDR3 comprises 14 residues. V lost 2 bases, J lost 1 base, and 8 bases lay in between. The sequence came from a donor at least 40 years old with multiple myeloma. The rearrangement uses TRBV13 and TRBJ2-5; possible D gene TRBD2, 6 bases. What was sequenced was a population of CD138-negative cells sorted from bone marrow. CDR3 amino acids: CASSLWTTQETQYF. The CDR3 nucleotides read TGTGCCAGCAGCTTATGGACTACCCAAGAGACCCAGTACTTC.